This TCR beta chain comes out of a study of cytomegalovirus exposure and HLA in healthy donors. Findings of the study overall: Many donors carried some public TCRs, although rarity characterized most TCR sequences. A list of 164 TCR beta chains associated with cytomegalovirus was given.

About this clone: The antigen is undetermined.

The method was immunoSEQ multiplex PCR; TCRdb's version includes in-frame clones alone and lacks a portion of them. The table shows around 150,000 clones, with around 96% occurring only once. The V gene's germline CDR1 is SGHDT and CDR2 YYEEEE. The CDR3 consists of 15 residues. V shed 0 bases and J shed 4 bases, with 13 bases lying between them. The sample consisted of PBMCs. The TCR sequence derives from a young woman in good health and CMV-seronegative. The J gene is TRBJ1-2, the V gene TRBV5-6, with D possibly matching TRBD1 (6 bases). CDR3 loop: CASSLAPTGSYGYTF. The DNA of the CDR3 is TGTGCCAGCAGCTTGGCTCCCACAGGGAGCTATGGCTACACCTTC.